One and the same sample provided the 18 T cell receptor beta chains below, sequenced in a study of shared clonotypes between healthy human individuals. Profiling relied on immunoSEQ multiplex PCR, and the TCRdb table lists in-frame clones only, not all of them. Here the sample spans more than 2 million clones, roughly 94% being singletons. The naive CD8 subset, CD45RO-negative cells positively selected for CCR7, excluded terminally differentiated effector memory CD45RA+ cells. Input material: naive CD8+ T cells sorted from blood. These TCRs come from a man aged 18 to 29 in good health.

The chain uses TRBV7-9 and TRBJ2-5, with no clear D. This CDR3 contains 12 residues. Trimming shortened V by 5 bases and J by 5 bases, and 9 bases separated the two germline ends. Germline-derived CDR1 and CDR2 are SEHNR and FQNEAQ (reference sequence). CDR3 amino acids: CASSRHPETQYF. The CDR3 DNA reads TGTGCCAGCAGCCGACATCCGGAGACCCAGTACTTC.

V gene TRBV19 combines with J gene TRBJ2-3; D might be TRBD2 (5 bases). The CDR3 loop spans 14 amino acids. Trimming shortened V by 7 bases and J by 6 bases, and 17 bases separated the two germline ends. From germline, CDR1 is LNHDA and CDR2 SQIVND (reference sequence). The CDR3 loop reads CASTDLGLSDTQYF. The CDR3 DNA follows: TGTGCCAGTACTGATCTAGGACTTTCTGATACGCAGTATTTT.

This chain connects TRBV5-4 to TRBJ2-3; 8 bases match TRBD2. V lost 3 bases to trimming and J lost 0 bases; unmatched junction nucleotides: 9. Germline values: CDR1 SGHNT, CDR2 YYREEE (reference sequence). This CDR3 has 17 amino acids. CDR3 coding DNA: TGTGCCAGCAGCTATACCACGGGGGGGTGGAGCACAGATACGCAGTATTTT. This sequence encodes CASSYTTGGWSTDTQYF.

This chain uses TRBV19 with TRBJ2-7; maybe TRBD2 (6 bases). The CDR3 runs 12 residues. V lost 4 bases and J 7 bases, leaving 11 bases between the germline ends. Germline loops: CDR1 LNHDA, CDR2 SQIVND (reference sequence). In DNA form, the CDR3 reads TGTGCCAGTAGTAGTGCGGGACCAGAGCAGTACTTC. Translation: CASSSAGPEQYF.

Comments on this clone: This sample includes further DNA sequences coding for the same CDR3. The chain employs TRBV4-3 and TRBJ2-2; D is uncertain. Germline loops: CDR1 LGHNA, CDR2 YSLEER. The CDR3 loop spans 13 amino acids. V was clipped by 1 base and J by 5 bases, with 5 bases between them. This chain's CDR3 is CASSQGGTGELFF. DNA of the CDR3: TGCGCCAGCAGCCAAGGAGGTACCGGGGAGCTGTTTTTT.

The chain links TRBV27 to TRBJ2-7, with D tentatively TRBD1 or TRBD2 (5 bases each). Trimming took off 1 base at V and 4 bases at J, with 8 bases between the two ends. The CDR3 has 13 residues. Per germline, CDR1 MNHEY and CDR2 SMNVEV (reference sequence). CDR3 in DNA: TGTGCCAGCAGTTTATTTTGGGGGTACGAGCAGTACTTC. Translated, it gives CASSLFWGYEQYF.

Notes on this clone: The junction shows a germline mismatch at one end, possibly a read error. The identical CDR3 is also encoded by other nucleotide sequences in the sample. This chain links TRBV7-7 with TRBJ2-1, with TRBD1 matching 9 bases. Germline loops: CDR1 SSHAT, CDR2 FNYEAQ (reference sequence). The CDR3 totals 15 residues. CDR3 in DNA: TGTGCTAGCAGCTTAGACAGGGGGTCCTACAATGAGCAGTTCTTC. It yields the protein CASSLDRGSYNEQFF.

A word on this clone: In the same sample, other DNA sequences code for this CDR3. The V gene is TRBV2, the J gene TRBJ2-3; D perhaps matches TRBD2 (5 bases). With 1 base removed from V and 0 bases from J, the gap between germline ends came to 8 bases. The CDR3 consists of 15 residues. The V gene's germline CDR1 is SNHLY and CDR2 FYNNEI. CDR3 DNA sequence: TGTGCCAGCAGTGAAGGCAGCGGCAGCACAGATACGCAGTATTTT. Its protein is CASSEGSGSTDTQYF.

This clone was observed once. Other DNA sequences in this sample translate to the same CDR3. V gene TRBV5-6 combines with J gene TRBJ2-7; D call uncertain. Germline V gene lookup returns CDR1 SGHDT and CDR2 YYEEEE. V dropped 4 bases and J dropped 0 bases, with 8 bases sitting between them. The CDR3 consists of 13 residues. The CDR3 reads CASSPGSSYEQYF. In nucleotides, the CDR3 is TGTGCCAGCAGCCCCGGAAGCTCCTACGAGCAGTACTTC.

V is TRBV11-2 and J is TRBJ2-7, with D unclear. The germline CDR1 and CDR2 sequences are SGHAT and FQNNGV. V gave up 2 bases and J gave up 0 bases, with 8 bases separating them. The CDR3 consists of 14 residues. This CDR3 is CASSLLASSYEQYF. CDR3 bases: TGTGCCAGCAGCTTATTAGCCAGCTCCTACGAGCAGTACTTC.

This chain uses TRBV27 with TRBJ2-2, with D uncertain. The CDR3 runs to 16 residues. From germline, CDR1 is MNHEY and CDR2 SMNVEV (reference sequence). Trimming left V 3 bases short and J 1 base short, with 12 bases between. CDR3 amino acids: CASSLDGYGNTGELFF. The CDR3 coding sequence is TGTGCCAGCAGTTTGGACGGGTATGGGAACACCGGGGAGCTGTTTTTT.

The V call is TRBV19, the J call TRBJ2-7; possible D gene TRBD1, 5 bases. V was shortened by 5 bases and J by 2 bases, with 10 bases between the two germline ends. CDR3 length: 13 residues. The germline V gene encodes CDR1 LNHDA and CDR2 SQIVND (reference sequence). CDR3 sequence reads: CASSPGHPYEQYF. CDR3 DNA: TGTGCCAGTAGTCCCGGACACCCCTACGAGCAGTACTTC.

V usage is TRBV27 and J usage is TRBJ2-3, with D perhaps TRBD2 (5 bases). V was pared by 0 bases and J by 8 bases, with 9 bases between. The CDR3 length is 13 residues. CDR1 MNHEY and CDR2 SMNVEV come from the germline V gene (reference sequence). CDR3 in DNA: TGTGCCAGCAGTTTATCCGGCGAGGGTACGCAGTATTTT. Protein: CASSLSGEGTQYF.

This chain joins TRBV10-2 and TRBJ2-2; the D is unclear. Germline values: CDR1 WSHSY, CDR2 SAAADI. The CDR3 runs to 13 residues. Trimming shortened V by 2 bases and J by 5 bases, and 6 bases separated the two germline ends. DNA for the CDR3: TGCGCCAGCAGTGAGATTTTAACCGGGGAGCTGTTTTTT. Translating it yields CASSEILTGELFF.

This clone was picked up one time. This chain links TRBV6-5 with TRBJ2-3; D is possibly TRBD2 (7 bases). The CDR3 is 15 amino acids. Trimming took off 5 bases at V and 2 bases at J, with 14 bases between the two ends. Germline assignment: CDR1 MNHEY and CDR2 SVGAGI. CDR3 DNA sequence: TGTGCCAGCAGTCCCGGCGGGGGCGTCACAGATACGCAGTATTTT. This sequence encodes CASSPGGGVTDTQYF.

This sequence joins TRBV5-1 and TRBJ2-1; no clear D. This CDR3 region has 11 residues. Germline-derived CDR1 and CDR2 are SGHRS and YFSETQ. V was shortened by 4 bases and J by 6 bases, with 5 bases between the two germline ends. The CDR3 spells CASSTTNEQFF. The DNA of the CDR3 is TGCGCCAGCAGCACTACCAATGAGCAGTTCTTC.

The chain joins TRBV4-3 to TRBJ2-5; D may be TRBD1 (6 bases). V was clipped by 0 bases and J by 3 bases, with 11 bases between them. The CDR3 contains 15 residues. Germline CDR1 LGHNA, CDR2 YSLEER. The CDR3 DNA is TGCGCCAGCAGCCAAGACACAGGGTGGGAAGAGACCCAGTACTTC. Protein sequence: CASSQDTGWEETQYF.

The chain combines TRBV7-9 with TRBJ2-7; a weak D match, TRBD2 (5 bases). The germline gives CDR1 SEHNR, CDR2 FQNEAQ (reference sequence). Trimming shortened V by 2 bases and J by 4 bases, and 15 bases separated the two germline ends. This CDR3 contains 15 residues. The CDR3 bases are TGTGCCAGCAGCTTAAAGTCGGCGGGTCGTTACGAGCAGTACTTC. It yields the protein CASSLKSAGRYEQYF.